Listed here are 18 T cell receptor beta chains from one sample, sequenced in a study of shared clonotypes between healthy human individuals. Sequencing used immunoSEQ multiplex PCR; TCRdb keeps in-frame clones, though not all of them. The sample lists more than 2,000,000 clones, over 90% seen once, with roughly 0.36% in the top ten. The material sequenced was naive CD4+ T cells from PBMCs. Subset of the sample: CD45RA+ positively selected. All receptors come from a man aged 18 to 35 in good health. Some clones in this sample may be carry-over from other donors' samples.

As to this clone: The sample contains more than one DNA sequence encoding this CDR3. The gene calls are TRBV7-3 and TRBJ2-7; 12 bases match TRBD2. Germline CDR1 reads SGHTA; CDR2 reads FQGTGA. V lost 5 bases and J lost 3; bases outside the gene matches: 5. CDR3 length equals 15 residues. As DNA, the CDR3 is TGTGCCAGCAGCCCCCGACTAGCGGGAGTCTACGAGCAGTACTTC. This sequence encodes CASSPRLAGVYEQYF. The entire variable domain, with the rest obtained from reference TRBV7-3 and TRBJ2-7, is as follows: GAGVSQTPSNKVTEKGKYVELRCDPISGHTALYWYRQSLGQGPEFLIYFQGTGAADDSGLPNDRFFAVRPEGSVSTLKIQRTERGDSAVYLCASSPRLAGVYEQYFGPGTRLTVT.

This CDR3 reads CASSSLAATEAFF. The CDR3, as DNA: TGTGCCAGCAGTTCTTTAGCGGCGACTGAAGCTTTCTTT. The gene calls are TRBV27 and TRBJ1-1, with unresolved D. The CDR3 has 13 amino acids. V lost 4 bases and J 5 bases, leaving 11 bases between the germline ends. The germline gives CDR1 MNHEY, CDR2 SMNVEV (reference sequence).

Only one count was recorded for this clone. J is TRBJ2-7 and V is TRBV7-9, with 11 bases matching TRBD1. The CDR3 runs to 17 residues. Per the germline V gene, CDR1 is SEHNR and CDR2 is FQNEAQ (reference sequence). J was trimmed by 2 bases and V by 1 base; bases with no gene match: 7. CDR3 nucleotides: TGTGCCAGCAGCTTAGACCGATGGGACAGGGGGACCTACGAGCAGTACTTC. Its translation is CASSLDRWDRGTYEQYF.

The CDR3 DNA is TGTGCCAGCAGCGCACTAGCGGGAGGGCCGGGAAACACCGGGGAGCTGTTTTTT. Its translation: CASSALAGGPGNTGELFF. This rearrangement joins TRBV9 to TRBJ2-2; 13 bases agree with TRBD2. This CDR3 is built from 18 residues. The germline gives CDR1 SGDLS, CDR2 YYNGEE. The ends lost 3 bases at V and 2 bases at J; junction bases unmatched: 7.

As to this clone: Other nucleotide sequences from this sample produce the same CDR3. The genes are TRBV19 and TRBJ2-7; D not certain. V lost 5 bases and J 0 bases, leaving 5 bases between the germline ends. CDR3 size: 12 residues. CDR1 and CDR2 (germline): LNHDA, SQIVND (reference sequence). For the CDR3, the DNA is TGTGCCAGTAGTTCCGGCTCCTACGAGCAGTACTTC. Its protein product is CASSSGSYEQYF.

V usage is TRBV6-4 and J usage is TRBJ2-1; 8 bases are a match to TRBD2. The CDR3 length is 15 residues. V lost 2 bases and J lost 8; bases outside the gene matches: 8. Germline loops: CDR1 MRHNA, CDR2 SNTAGT. CDR3 sequence reads: CASSDSGTRGHEQFF. The CDR3 nucleotides are TGTGCCAGCAGTGACAGCGGGACTAGGGGCCATGAGCAGTTCTTC.

V is TRBV28 and J is TRBJ2-3; D unclear. The CDR3 runs 15 residues. Trimming cost V 3 bases and J 2 bases, with 12 bases left between them. The germline gives CDR1 MDHEN, CDR2 SYDVKM. CDR3 bases: TGTGCCAGCAGTTTTCAGCCGGATACCACAGATACGCAGTATTTT. Protein: CASSFQPDTTDTQYF.

The rearrangement joins TRBV19 to TRBJ2-2; 10 nucleotides line up with TRBD2. Germline V CDR1 and CDR2: LNHDA, SQIVND (reference sequence). This CDR3 contains 20 residues. The V gene end was trimmed by 1 base and the J gene end by 3 bases; junction bases not matched to a gene: 14. CDR3 in DNA: TGTGCCAGTAGTATAGTGGGGACAAAGACTAGCGGGCCGGACACCGGGGAGCTGTTTTTT. This translates into CASSIVGTKTSGPDTGELFF. The full variable domain, completed using reference TRBV19 and TRBJ2-2, is DGGITQSPKYLFRKEGQNVTLSCEQNLNHDAMYWYRQDPGQGLRLIYYSQIVNDFQKGDIAEGYSVSREKKESFPLTVTSAQKNPTAFYLCASSIVGTKTSGPDTGELFFGEGSRLTVL.

This chain links TRBV6-5 with TRBJ2-1; D may be TRBD1 or TRBD2 (6 bases each). V was cut by 2 bases and J by 2 bases, with 10 bases left in between. This CDR3 has 15 amino acids. The germline gives CDR1 MNHEY, CDR2 SVGAGI. The CDR3 loop is CASSYPGGPYNEQFF. Written as DNA, the CDR3 is TGTGCCAGCAGTTACCCCGGGGGCCCCTACAATGAGCAGTTCTTC.

The rearrangement links TRBV27 to TRBJ2-7; the match to TRBD1 covers 11 bases. Germline lookup yields CDR1 MNHEY and CDR2 SMNVEV (reference sequence). The CDR3 loop spans 15 amino acids. Trimming took 4 bases from V and 4 from J; bases not matched to a gene: 6. The CDR3 DNA follows: TGTGCCAGCAGTTCCTCCGGGACAGGGGGATACGAGCAGTACTTC. Its protein is CASSSSGTGGYEQYF.

V is TRBV11-2 and J is TRBJ2-5; TRBD2 agrees at 7 bases. CDR1 is SGHAT, CDR2 FQNNGV, per germline. J gave up 1 base and V 5 bases, and 10 bases lay outside the gene matches. The CDR3 contains 16 residues. Here the CDR3 reads CASSQGISGRQETQYF. The CDR3 bases are TGTGCCAGCAGCCAGGGAATTAGCGGGCGCCAAGAGACCCAGTACTTC.

This clone has a single count. This rearrangement joins TRBV7-3 to TRBJ2-3; D ambiguous. The CDR3 spans 15 residues. Trimming shortened V by 4 bases and J by 0 bases, and 11 bases separated the two germline ends. The V gene's germline CDR1 is SGHTA and CDR2 FQGTGA. The CDR3 sequence is CASSSRPASTDTQYF. As DNA, the CDR3 is TGTGCCAGCAGCTCAAGACCCGCTAGCACAGATACGCAGTATTTT.

The chain links TRBV28 to TRBJ2-6; D not certain. V was shortened by 2 bases and J by 0 bases, with 5 bases between the two germline ends. The CDR3 has 15 amino acids. Germline CDR1 is MDHEN and CDR2 is SYDVKM. The CDR3 DNA reads as TGTGCCAGCAGTTTAGGGTACTCTGGGGCCAACGTCCTGACTTTC. Residues: CASSLGYSGANVLTF.

Comment on this clone: Other DNA variants within this sample encode the same CDR3. The genes are TRBV18 and TRBJ2-2, with D hard to call. The CDR3 loop spans 14 amino acids. The germline V gene encodes CDR1 KGHSH and CDR2 LQKENI. Trimming shortened V by 1 base and J by 1 base, and 4 bases separated the two germline ends. CDR3 nucleotides: TGTGCCAGCTCACCACAAAGGAACACCGGGGAGCTGTTTTTT. This translates into CASSPQRNTGELFF.

The chain's CDR3 is CASSLTLGSYLNEQFF. CDR3 DNA: TGTGCCAGCAGCTTAACGTTGGGGTCCTACCTCAATGAGCAGTTCTTC. J is TRBJ2-1 and V is TRBV7-3; D ambiguous. Germline CDR1 and CDR2: SGHTA and FQGTGA. The length of the CDR3 is 16 residues. Trimming took off 0 bases at V and 6 bases at J, with 15 bases between the two ends.

This sequence joins TRBV2 and TRBJ1-1; 9 nucleotides align to TRBD1. CDR3 length: 13 amino acids. After removal of 10 bases from V and 0 bases from J, the junction contained 3 bases not matched to a gene. Germline CDR1 is SNHLY and CDR2 is FYNNEI. CDR3 amino acids: CATTGGMNTEAFF. DNA for the CDR3: TGTGCCACCACAGGGGGCATGAACACTGAAGCTTTCTTT.

For the CDR3, the DNA is TGTGCCAGCAGCCTCACTAGCGGGGGATACAATGAGCAGTTCTTC. Amino acids: CASSLTSGGYNEQFF. The rearrangement uses TRBV4-2 and TRBJ2-1; 11 bases line up with TRBD2. Germline assignment: CDR1 LGHNA and CDR2 YNFKEQ. J lost 4 bases, V lost 4 bases, and 3 bases had no gene match. The length of the CDR3 is 15 residues.

CDR3 coding DNA: TGTGCCACCAGCAGAGATCGGGGAGGATCTTCTAACACCGGGGAGCTGTTTTTT. This translates into CATSRDRGGSSNTGELFF. This chain connects TRBV15 to TRBJ2-2; D possibly corresponds to TRBD2 (6 bases). Per the germline V gene, CDR1 is LNHNV and CDR2 is YYDKDF (reference sequence). V was trimmed by 0 bases and J by 2 bases, leaving 16 bases between them. The CDR3 contains 18 residues.